This TCR beta chain was captured by sequencing in a study of CD8+ T cells in alopecia areata. Across the whole study: The study gave tofacitinib for 6 to 18 months, then 6 months off drug.

Treatment specified: oral pan-JAK inhibitor, 5-10 mg twice daily. Isolated RNA was reverse transcribed into cDNA used as the sequencing template. Libraries were prepared by immunoSEQ multiplex PCR; TCRdb keeps only in-frame clonotypes and omits some of them. Among 95,000 to 110,000 clones listed, 65% to 85% were seen once. General study findings and limits: Lesional scalp, especially alopecia totalis/universalis, showed higher clonality than normal scalp.

V was pared by 5 bases and J by 3 bases, with 8 bases between. The CDR3 runs 12 residues. CDR1 and CDR2 from the germline V gene are MNHNS and SASEGT. A word on this clone: The antigen is unknown.

The V call is TRBV6-1, the J call TRBJ2-7, with unresolved D. This receptor was obtained from a human donor with alopecia areata. The sample here was CD8+ T cells sorted from blood, taken at week 24, from a patient treated with tofacitinib. This CDR3 is CASSPDRYEQYF. DNA of the CDR3: TGTGCCAGCAGTCCTGACCGCTACGAGCAGTACTTC.